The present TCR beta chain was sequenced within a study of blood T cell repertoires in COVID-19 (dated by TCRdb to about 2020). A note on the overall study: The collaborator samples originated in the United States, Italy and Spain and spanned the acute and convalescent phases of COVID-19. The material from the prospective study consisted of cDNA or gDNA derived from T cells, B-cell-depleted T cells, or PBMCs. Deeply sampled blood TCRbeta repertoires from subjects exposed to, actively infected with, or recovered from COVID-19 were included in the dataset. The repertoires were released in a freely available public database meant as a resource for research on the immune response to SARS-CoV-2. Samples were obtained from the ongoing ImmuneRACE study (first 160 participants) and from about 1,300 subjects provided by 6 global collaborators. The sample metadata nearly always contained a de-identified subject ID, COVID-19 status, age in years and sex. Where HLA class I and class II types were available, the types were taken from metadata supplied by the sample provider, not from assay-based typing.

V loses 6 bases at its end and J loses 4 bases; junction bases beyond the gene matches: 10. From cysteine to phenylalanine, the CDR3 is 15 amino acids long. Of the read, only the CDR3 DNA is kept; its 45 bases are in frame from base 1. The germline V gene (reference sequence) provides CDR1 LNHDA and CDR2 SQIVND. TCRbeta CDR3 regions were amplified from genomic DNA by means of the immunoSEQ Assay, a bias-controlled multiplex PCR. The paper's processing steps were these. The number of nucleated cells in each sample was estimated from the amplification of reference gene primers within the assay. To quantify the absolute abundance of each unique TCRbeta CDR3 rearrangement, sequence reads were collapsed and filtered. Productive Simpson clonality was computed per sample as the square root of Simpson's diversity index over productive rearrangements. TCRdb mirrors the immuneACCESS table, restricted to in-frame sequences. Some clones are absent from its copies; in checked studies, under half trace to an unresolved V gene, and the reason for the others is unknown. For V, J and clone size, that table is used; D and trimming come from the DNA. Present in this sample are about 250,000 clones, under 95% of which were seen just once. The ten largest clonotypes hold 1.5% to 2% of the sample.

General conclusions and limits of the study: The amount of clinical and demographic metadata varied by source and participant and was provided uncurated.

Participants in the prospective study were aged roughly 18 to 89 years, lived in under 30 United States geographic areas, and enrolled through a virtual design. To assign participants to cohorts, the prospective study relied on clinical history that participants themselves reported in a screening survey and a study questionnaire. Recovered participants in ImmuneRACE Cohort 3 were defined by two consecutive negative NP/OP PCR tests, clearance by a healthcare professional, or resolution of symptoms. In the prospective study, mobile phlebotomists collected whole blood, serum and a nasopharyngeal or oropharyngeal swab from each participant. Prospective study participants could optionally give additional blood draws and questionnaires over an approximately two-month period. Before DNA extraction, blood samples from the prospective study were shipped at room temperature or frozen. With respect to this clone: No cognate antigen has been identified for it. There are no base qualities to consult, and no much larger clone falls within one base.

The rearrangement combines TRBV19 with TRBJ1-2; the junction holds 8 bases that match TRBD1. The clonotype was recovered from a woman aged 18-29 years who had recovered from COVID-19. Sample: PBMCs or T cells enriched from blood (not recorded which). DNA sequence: TGTGCCAGTAGACTCGACAGGGGAGTGGGCTATGGCTACACCTTC. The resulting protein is CASRLDRGVGYGYTF.